Below are 9 T cell receptor beta chains sequenced from a single sample in a study of T-cell memory formation after mild COVID-19. One entry per CDR3 protein results from TCRdb running MiXCR on the 5' RACE reads. This repertoire shows roughly 600,000 distinct CDR3 sequences, about a sixth found once; its top ten account for 12%. Sequencing used PBMCs or a T cell subset sorted from them (not recorded which). The source is an adult woman who had mild COVID-19 (a few samples of this study predate the infection). Cell type and time point are not known.

The V and J genes are TRBV29-1 and TRBJ1-1; D is uncertain. V was shortened by 3 bases and J by 4 bases, with 15 bases between the two germline ends. The CDR3 has 14 amino acids. Germline CDR1 SQVTM, CDR2 ANQGSEA. CDR3 in amino acids: CSVEGRTGATEAFF. The DNA for the CDR3 is TGCAGCGTTGAGGGCAGGACCGGCGCCACTGAAGCTTTCTTT.

This sequence joins TRBV4-1 and TRBJ2-7; a weak D match, TRBD1 (5 bases). The CDR3 consists of 14 residues. The germline CDR1 and CDR2 sequences are MGHRA and YSYEKL. V lost 6 bases to trimming and J lost 7 bases, with 19 bases between them. The CDR3 DNA follows: TGCGCCAGCAGTCGACAAGTTGGGGCGGAAGAGCAGTACTTC. This sequence encodes CASSRQVGAEEQYF.

V is TRBV7-2 and J is TRBJ1-2; possible D gene TRBD1, 5 bases. The V and J ends lost 5 bases and 4 bases respectively, with 17 bases between them. In germline, CDR1 is SGHTA, CDR2 FQGNSA. The CDR3 contains 15 residues. Here the CDR3 DNA reads TGTGCCAGCAGCCACTGGAGGGACTATACCTATGGCTACACCTTC. This codes for CASSHWRDYTYGYTF.

This clonotype was detected a few times. The chain employs TRBV7-6 and TRBJ2-5; 8 bases fit TRBD2. The CDR3 runs to 18 residues. The germline V gene encodes CDR1 SGHVS and CDR2 FNYEAQ. V lost 2 bases to trimming and J lost 2 bases; unmatched junction nucleotides: 13. The CDR3 here is CASSLWASGLGRQETQYF. CDR3 nucleotide sequence: TGTGCCAGCAGCTTATGGGCTAGCGGGCTGGGAAGACAAGAGACCCAGTACTTC.

This clonotype was recorded a few times. J is TRBJ2-3 and V is TRBV29-1; the match to TRBD1 covers 12 bases. The germline V gene has CDR1 SQVTM and CDR2 ANQGSEA. The CDR3 spans 16 residues. The V segment lost 4 bases and the J segment 1 base; nucleotides outside the gene matches: 6. This CDR3 reads CSVAGQGAPGTDTQYF. The DNA for the CDR3 is TGCAGCGTTGCGGGACAGGGGGCGCCGGGCACAGATACGCAGTATTTT.

Turning to this clonotype: The junction departs from germline at one end; a sequencing error may be responsible. This sequence joins TRBV20-1 and TRBJ1-6, with 8 positions matching TRBD1. Germline V lookup: CDR1 DFQATT, CDR2 SNEGSKA (reference sequence). The CDR3 has 16 residues. The CDR3 region has the DNA TGCAGTGCTAGAGTCACAGGGGGTACCTATAATTCACCCATCCACTTT. It yields the protein CSARVTGGTYNSPIHF.

The genes are TRBV13 and TRBJ2-5; 10 bases are a match to TRBD2. The length of the CDR3 is 15 residues. J gave up 4 bases and V 6 bases, and 8 bases lay outside the gene matches. The germline V gene encodes CDR1 PRHDT and CDR2 FYEKMQ (reference sequence). The CDR3 DNA reads as TGTGCCAGCAGTCCCCCTCTAGCGGGGGTAGAGACCCAGTACTTC. Translated: CASSPPLAGVETQYF.

This clonotype was seen a few times. The chain is built from TRBV7-2 and TRBJ1-3, with 7 bases lining up with TRBD1. This CDR3 is built from 16 residues. Unmatched junction bases numbered 6, after V lost 4 bases and J lost 0 bases. Germline CDR1 reads SGHTA; CDR2 reads FQGNSA. CDR3 protein: CASSSGQAHSGNTIYF. DNA for the CDR3: TGTGCCAGCAGCTCAGGACAGGCGCACTCTGGAAACACCATATATTTT.

The chain is built from TRBV15 and TRBJ2-5; D gene uncertain. V lost 2 bases, J lost 3 bases, and 10 bases lay in between. Germline-derived CDR1 and CDR2 are LNHNV and YYDKDF (reference sequence). CDR3 size: 14 residues. CDR3 sequence: CATSRSDVKETQYF. In DNA, the CDR3 is TGTGCCACCAGCAGATCGGACGTGAAAGAGACCCAGTACTTC.